The 13 T cell receptor beta chains listed next were all sequenced from one sample in a study of T cells in tumors and immune-related adverse events. Profiling relied on immunoSEQ multiplex PCR, and the TCRdb table lists in-frame clones only, not all of them. The table records around 10,000 clones, 80% to 95% of them present only once. Sequences were derived from lymph node tissue, sampled from a patient treated with anti-PD-1 therapy. The source of these receptors is a female donor with metastatic renal cell carcinoma.

The V and J genes are TRBV7-2 and TRBJ1-2; no clear D gene. The CDR3 totals 13 residues. Germline V CDR1 and CDR2: SGHTA, FQGNSA. The V and J ends lost 1 base and 2 bases respectively, with 5 bases between them. CDR3 loop: CASSLDENYGYTF. In DNA form, the CDR3 reads TGTGCCAGCAGCTTAGATGAGAACTATGGCTACACCTTC.

The chain has TRBV6-6 and TRBJ2-1; D may be TRBD2 (6 bases). V was trimmed by 8 bases and J by 3 bases, leaving 14 bases between them. Germline V gene sequence: CDR1 MNHNY, CDR2 SVGAGI (reference sequence). The CDR3 contains 14 residues. The CDR3 sequence is CASHAGWLYNEQFF. As DNA, the CDR3 is TGTGCCAGCCATGCGGGGTGGCTCTACAATGAGCAGTTCTTC.

The chain links TRBV4-1 to TRBJ1-6; possible D gene TRBD1, 6 bases. The CDR3 contains 18 residues. The germline V gene encodes CDR1 MGHRA and CDR2 YSYEKL. V was pared by 4 bases and J by 3 bases, with 19 bases between. The chain's CDR3 is CASSLPGQLHLYNSPLHF. CDR3 nucleotides: TGCGCCAGCAGCCTCCCAGGACAGCTCCATCTCTATAATTCACCCCTCCACTTT.

The chain links TRBV5-1 to TRBJ2-3, with TRBD2 matching 12 bases. J was trimmed by 4 bases and V by 3 bases; bases with no gene match: 6. Germline V gene sequence: CDR1 SGHRS, CDR2 YFSETQ. CDR3 size: 16 residues. The CDR3 DNA reads as TGCGCCAGCAGCTCCGGGACTAGCGGGTTCTCAGATACGCAGTATTTT. It encodes CASSSGTSGFSDTQYF.

The chain has TRBV14 and TRBJ1-2, with D possibly matching TRBD1 (5 bases). Germline CDR1 SGHDN, CDR2 FVKESK. Deletions cut 2 bases from V and 3 bases from J, with 16 bases between. The CDR3 has 16 amino acids. The DNA of the CDR3 is TGTGCCAGCAGCCAATTTTTGGGGGATGGTGACTATGGCTACACCTTC. Translation gives CASSQFLGDGDYGYTF.

This chain links TRBV30 with TRBJ1-2, with D uncertain. Trimming removed 5 bases at V and 5 bases at J, with 12 bases between. This CDR3 contains 12 residues. Germline V gene sequence: CDR1 GTSNPN, CDR2 SVGIG (reference sequence). The CDR3 nucleotides are TGTGCCTGGGTCCTTAGCGGTTATGGCTACACCTTC. This gives the protein CAWVLSGYGYTF.

The V gene is TRBV6-1, the J gene TRBJ1-1, with a possible D match to TRBD1 (6 bases). CDR1 and CDR2 (germline): MNHNS, SASEGT. The CDR3 is 14 amino acids. Trimming removed 6 bases from V and 4 bases from J, with 15 bases in between. The CDR3 reads CASSRWGGGTEAFF. Here the CDR3 DNA reads TGTGCCAGCAGCCGTTGGGGAGGGGGCACTGAAGCTTTCTTT.

The chain combines TRBV7-9 with TRBJ1-4; no definite D call. This CDR3 region has 13 residues. V was clipped by 4 bases and J by 8 bases, with 11 bases between them. CDR1 and CDR2 (germline): SEHNR, FQNEAQ (reference sequence). The CDR3 reads CASSWGGIEKLFF. The CDR3 nucleotides are TGTGCCAGCAGCTGGGGAGGGATCGAAAAACTGTTTTTT.

This clone was seen more than once but under ten times. This chain joins TRBV14 and TRBJ1-1, with D possibly TRBD1 on 5 matching bases. V was clipped by 6 bases and J by 7 bases, with 18 bases between them. This CDR3 contains 14 residues. The V gene's germline CDR1 is SGHDN and CDR2 FVKESK. DNA of the CDR3: TGTGCCAGCAGTCGGACAAGGGGTATCCGTGAAGCTTTCTTT. It is translated as CASSRTRGIREAFF.

The rearrangement uses TRBV5-5 and TRBJ2-3; possibly TRBD2 for D (7 bases). The CDR3 loop spans 15 amino acids. Per the germline V gene, CDR1 is SGHKS and CDR2 is YYEKEE (reference sequence). Trimming pared 2 bases from V and 4 bases from J, leaving 14 bases between. DNA for the CDR3: TGTGCCAGCAGCTTTCCGGGGGGCTTGGCAGATACGCAGTATTTT. Its protein product is CASSFPGGLADTQYF.

This clone was recorded only once. This chain connects TRBV7-7 to TRBJ2-5; 9 nucleotides agree with TRBD1. Per germline, CDR1 SSHAT and CDR2 FNYEAQ (reference sequence). V gave up 5 bases and J gave up 2 bases; unmatched junction bases: 6. The CDR3 has 15 residues. CDR3 in DNA: TGTGCCAGCAGCCGTTTAGGACAGGGGCAAGAGACCCAGTACTTC. Translated, it gives CASSRLGQGQETQYF.

The chain joins TRBV6-5 to TRBJ2-1, with TRBD1 matching over 9 bases. This CDR3 has 16 amino acids. V shed 0 bases, J shed 5 bases, and the junction held 5 bases outside the gene matches. From germline, CDR1 is MNHEY and CDR2 SVGAGI. The CDR3 reads CASSYSWDRAHNEQFF. CDR3 sequence (DNA): TGTGCCAGCAGTTACTCTTGGGACAGGGCCCACAATGAGCAGTTCTTC.

This clone was recorded once. The chain carries TRBV11-2 and TRBJ2-7; 13 positions agree with TRBD2. CDR1 and CDR2 (germline): SGHAT, FQNNGV. After removal of 5 bases from V and 6 bases from J, the junction contained 4 bases not matched to a gene. This CDR3 has 14 residues. CDR3 coding DNA: TGTGCCAGCAGCCGGACTAGCGGGAGCTCCGAGCAGTACTTC. As protein: CASSRTSGSSEQYF.